This TCR beta chain was identified in a study of blood T cell repertoires in COVID-19 (dated by TCRdb to the early 2020s). At the level of the whole study: Samples from collaborators originated in the United States, Italy and Spain and spanned both the acute and convalescent phases of COVID-19. Where HLA class I and class II types were available, the types were taken from metadata supplied by the sample provider, not from assay-based typing. The material from the prospective study consisted of cDNA or gDNA derived from T cells, B-cell-depleted T cells, or PBMCs. The repertoires were made available in a free public database intended to serve as a resource for research on the immune response to SARS-CoV-2. Samples came from the ongoing ImmuneRACE study (first 160 participants) plus 1,254 subjects from 6 global collaborators. A de-identified subject ID, COVID-19 status, age in years and sex were almost always included in the sample metadata. Subjects who had been exposed to COVID-19, were actively infected with it, or had recovered from it provided the deeply sampled blood TCRbeta repertoires that made up the dataset. The research as a whole found: Clinical and demographic metadata were provided uncurated, with the amount varying by source and participant.

From the cysteine through the phenylalanine, the CDR3 covers 15 amino acids. CDR3 DNA is the only sequence kept; it has 45 bases, read in frame from the first base. The germline V gene (reference sequence) sets CDR1 to MNHEY and CDR2 to SMNVEV. The junction shows trimming of 6 bases on V and 3 bases on J, and the gene matches do not reach 8 bases of it. In the prospective study, participants were roughly 18 to 90 years old, resided in approximately 25 geographic areas of the United States, and were enrolled through a virtual design. To assign participants to cohorts, the prospective study relied on clinical history that participants themselves reported in a screening survey and a study questionnaire. Recovered participants in ImmuneRACE Cohort 3 were defined as having two consecutive negative NP/OP PCR tests, clearance from a healthcare professional, or resolution of symptoms. Mobile phlebotomists in the prospective study collected whole blood, serum and a nasopharyngeal or oropharyngeal swab from every participant. Participants in the prospective study had the option to provide additional blood draws and questionnaires over a 2-month period. Before DNA extraction, prospective study blood samples were shipped either frozen or at room temperature.

TCRbeta CDR3 regions were amplified from genomic DNA using the immunoSEQ Assay, a bias-controlled multiplex PCR. In the source study's methods: The number of nucleated cells in each sample was estimated from the amplification of reference gene primers within the assay. Sequence reads were collapsed and filtered to measure the absolute abundance of every unique TCRbeta CDR3 rearrangement. For each sample, productive Simpson clonality was calculated as the square root of Simpson's diversity index over productive rearrangements. The table comes from immuneACCESS by way of TCRdb, which keeps in-frame sequences with V and J called. Part of the clones is missing from these tables; in studies checked, under half for an unresolved V gene and the rest for unknown reasons. That table is the source of V, J and clone size, and D and trimming were worked out from the DNA. This sample holds around 250,000 clones; roughly 88% were observed only once. The ten largest clones represent 1.5% to 2% of the sample.

About this clone itself: There is no known antigen for this receptor. Base qualities were left out, and no much larger clone turns up one base away.

Sequenced sample: PBMCs or T cells enriched from blood (not recorded which). This receptor was obtained from a woman in her 50s who had recovered from COVID-19. The chain was built from TRBV27 and TRBJ2-1; the central 7 bases match TRBD2. The CDR3 reads CASRSVVAGYNEQFF. The base sequence is TGTGCCAGCAGATCGGTAGTAGCGGGCTACAATGAGCAGTTCTTC.